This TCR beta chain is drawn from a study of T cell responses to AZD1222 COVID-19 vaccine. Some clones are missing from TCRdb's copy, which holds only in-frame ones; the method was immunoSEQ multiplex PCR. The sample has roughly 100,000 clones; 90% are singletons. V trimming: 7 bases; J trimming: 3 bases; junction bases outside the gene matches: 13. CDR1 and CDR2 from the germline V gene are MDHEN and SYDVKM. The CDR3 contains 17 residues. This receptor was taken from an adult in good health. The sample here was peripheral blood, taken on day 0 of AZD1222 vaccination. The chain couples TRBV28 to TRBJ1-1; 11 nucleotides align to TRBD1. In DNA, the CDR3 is TGTGCCAGCACATCCACCTTGGACAGGGGGCGTTACACTGAAGCTTTCTTT. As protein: CASTSTLDRGRYTEAFF.